The clone carrying this TCR beta chain was observed a few times. Its antigen is undetermined. CDR3 length: 15 amino acids. Germline-derived CDR1 and CDR2 are SGHRS and YFSETQ. Between the trimmed V and J ends, which lost 4 bases and 0 bases, there was a span of 14 bases. TCRdb re-called the 5' RACE reads with MiXCR, one entry per CDR3 protein. The repertoire holds a few hundred thousand distinct CDR3 sequences, with less than 25% as singletons. These data originate in a study of T-cell memory formation after mild COVID-19. Study conclusions and caveats: Largely, contracting CD4+ clones fell within CM and EM, and contracting CD8+ clones within EMRA. Cross-reactive memory apparently joined, as some responding clones appeared in pre-infection memory.

This sequence was found in an adult woman who had mild COVID-19 (a few samples of this study predate the infection). Cell type and time point are not known. V and J are TRBV5-1 and TRBJ2-7, with D hard to call. Sequenced sample: PBMCs or a T cell subset sorted from them (not recorded which). The CDR3 loop is CASSLSRPSSYEQYF. In DNA form, the CDR3 reads TGCGCCAGCAGCCTGAGCCGTCCGAGCTCCTACGAGCAGTACTTC.